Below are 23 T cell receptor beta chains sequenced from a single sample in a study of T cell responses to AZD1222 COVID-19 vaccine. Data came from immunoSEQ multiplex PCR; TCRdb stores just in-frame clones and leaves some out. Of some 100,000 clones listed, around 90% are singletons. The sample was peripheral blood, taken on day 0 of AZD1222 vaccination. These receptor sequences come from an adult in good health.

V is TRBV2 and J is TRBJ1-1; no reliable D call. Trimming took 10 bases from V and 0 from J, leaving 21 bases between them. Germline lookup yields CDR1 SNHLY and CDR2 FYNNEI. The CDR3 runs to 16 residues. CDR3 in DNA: TGTGCCACCCCCCGCAATCGTAGGGCCCTGAACACTGAAGCTTTCTTT. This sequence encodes CATPRNRRALNTEAFF.

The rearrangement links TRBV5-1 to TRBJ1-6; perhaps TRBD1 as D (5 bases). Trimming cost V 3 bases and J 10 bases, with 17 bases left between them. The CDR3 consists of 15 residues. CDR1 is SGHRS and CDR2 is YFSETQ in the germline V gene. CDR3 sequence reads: CASSSGAHSGSPLHF. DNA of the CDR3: TGCGCCAGCAGCTCTGGGGCACATTCGGGGTCACCCCTCCACTTT.

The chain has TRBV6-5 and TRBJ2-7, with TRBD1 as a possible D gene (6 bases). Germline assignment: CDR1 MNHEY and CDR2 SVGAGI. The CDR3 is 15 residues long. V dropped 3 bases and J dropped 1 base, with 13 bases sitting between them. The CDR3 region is CASSYGQSLSYEQYF. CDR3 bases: TGTGCCAGCAGTTATGGACAGAGCCTATCCTACGAGCAGTACTTC.

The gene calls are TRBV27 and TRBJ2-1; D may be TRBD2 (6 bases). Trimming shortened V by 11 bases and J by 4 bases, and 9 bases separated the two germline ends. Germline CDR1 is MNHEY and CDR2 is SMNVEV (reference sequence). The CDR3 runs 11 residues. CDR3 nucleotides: TGTGCCGGGACTGATTACAATGAGCAGTTCTTC. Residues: CAGTDYNEQFF.

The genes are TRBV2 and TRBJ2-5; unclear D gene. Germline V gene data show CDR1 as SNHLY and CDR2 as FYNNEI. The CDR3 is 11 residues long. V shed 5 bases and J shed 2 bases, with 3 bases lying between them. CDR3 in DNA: TGTGCCAGCAGTAATCAAGAGACCCAGTACTTC. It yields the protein CASSNQETQYF.

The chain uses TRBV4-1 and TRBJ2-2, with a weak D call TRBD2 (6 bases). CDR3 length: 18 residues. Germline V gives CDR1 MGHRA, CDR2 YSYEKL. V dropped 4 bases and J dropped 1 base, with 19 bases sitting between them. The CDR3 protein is CASSLPGPGLKNTGELFF. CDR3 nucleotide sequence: TGCGCCAGCAGCCTGCCTGGTCCGGGACTCAAGAACACCGGGGAGCTGTTTTTT.

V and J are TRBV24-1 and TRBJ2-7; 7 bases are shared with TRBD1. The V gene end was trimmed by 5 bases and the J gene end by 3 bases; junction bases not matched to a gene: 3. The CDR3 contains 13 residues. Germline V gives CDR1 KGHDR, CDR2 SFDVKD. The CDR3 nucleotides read TGTGCCACCAGTGGGGACAGCCTCTACGAGCAGTACTTC. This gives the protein CATSGDSLYEQYF.

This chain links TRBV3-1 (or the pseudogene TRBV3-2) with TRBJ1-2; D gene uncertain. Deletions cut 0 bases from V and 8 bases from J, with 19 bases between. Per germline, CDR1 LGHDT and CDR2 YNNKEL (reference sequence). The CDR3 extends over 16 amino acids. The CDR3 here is CASSQEGVPGLTGYTF. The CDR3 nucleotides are TGTGCCAGCAGCCAAGAGGGAGTTCCGGGCCTCACGGGCTACACCTTC.

CDR3: CASSLDVQVALGGYTF. The CDR3 nucleotides are TGCGCCAGCAGCTTGGACGTACAGGTAGCCCTGGGAGGCTACACCTTC. The rearrangement links TRBV5-1 to TRBJ1-2; tentative D call: TRBD1 (5 bases). This CDR3 comprises 16 residues. Trimming removed 0 bases from V and 8 bases from J, with 20 bases in between. Germline CDR1 reads SGHRS; CDR2 reads YFSETQ.

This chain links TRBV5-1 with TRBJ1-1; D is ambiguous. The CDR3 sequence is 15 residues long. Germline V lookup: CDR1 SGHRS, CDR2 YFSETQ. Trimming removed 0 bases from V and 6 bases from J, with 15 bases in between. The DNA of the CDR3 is TGCGCCAGCAGCTTGGGGGTGACCACTAAACCTGAAGCTTTCTTT. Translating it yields CASSLGVTTKPEAFF.

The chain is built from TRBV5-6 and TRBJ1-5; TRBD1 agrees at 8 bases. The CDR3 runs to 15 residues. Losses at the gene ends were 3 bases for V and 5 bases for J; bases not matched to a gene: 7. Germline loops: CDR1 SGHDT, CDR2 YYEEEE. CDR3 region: CASSSSTGAHQPQHF. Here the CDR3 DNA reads TGTGCCAGCAGCTCCTCGACAGGGGCCCATCAGCCCCAGCATTTT.

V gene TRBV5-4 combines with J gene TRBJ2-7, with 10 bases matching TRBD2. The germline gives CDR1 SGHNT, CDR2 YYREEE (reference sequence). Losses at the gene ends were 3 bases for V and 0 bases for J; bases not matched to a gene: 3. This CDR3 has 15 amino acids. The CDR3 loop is CASSSASGGSYEQYF. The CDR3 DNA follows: TGTGCCAGCAGCTCGGCTAGCGGGGGCTCCTACGAGCAGTACTTC.

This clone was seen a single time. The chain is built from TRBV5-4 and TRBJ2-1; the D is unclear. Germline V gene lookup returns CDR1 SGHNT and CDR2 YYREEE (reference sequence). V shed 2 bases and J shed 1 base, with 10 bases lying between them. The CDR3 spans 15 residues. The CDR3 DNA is TGTGCCAGCAGCTTTACCTACGTTTCCTACAATGAGCAGTTCTTC. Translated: CASSFTYVSYNEQFF.

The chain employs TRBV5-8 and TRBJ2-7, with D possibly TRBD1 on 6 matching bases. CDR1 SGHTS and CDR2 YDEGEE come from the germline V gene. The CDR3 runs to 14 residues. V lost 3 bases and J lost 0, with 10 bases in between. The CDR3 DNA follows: TGTGCCAGCAGCTCGACAGGAGTCTCCTACGAGCAGTACTTC. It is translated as CASSSTGVSYEQYF.

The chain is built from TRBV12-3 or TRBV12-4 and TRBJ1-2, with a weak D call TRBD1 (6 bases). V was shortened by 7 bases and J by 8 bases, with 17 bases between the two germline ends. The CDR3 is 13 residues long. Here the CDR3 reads CASTQNGGEGYTF. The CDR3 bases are TGTGCCAGCACCCAAAACGGGGGCGAAGGCTACACCTTC.

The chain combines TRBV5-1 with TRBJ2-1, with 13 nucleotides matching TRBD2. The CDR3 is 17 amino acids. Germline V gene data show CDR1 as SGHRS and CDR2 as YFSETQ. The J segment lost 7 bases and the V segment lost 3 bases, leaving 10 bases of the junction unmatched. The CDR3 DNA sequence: TGCGCCAGCAGCTCCGGAACACTAGCGGGGGGGCCAAATGAGCAGTTCTTC. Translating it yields CASSSGTLAGGPNEQFF.

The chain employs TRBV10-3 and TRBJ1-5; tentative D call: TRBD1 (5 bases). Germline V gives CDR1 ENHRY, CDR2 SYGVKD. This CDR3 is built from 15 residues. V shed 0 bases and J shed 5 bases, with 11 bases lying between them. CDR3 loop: CAISESQGGDQPQHF. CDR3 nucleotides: TGTGCCATCAGTGAGTCGCAGGGAGGGGATCAGCCCCAGCATTTT.

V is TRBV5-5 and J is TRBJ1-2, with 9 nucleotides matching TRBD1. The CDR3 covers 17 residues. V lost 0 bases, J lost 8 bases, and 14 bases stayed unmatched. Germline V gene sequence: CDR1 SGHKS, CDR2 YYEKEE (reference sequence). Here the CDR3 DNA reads TGTGCCAGCAGCTTGGAGGGACAGGGAGCCGTGGCATGGGGCTACACCTTC. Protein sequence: CASSLEGQGAVAWGYTF.

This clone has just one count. The CDR3 loop reads CASSQFTYNEQFF. The CDR3 DNA is TGCGCCAGCAGCCAGTTCACCTACAATGAGCAGTTCTTC. This chain connects TRBV5-1 to TRBJ2-1; no clear D gene. Trimming shortened V by 4 bases and J by 2 bases, and 7 bases separated the two germline ends. Germline CDR1 SGHRS, CDR2 YFSETQ. The CDR3 length is 13 residues.

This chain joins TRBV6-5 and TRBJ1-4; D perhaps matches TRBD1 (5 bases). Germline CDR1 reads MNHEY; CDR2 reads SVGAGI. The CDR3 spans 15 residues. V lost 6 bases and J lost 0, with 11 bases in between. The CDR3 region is CASRNPQATNEKLFF. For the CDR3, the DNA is TGTGCCAGCAGGAACCCACAGGCAACTAATGAAAAACTGTTTTTT.

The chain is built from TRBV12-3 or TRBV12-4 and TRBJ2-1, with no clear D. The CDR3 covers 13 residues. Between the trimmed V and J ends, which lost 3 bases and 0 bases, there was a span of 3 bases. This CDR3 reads CASSLYSYNEQFF. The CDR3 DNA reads TGTGCCAGCAGTTTGTACTCCTACAATGAGCAGTTCTTC.

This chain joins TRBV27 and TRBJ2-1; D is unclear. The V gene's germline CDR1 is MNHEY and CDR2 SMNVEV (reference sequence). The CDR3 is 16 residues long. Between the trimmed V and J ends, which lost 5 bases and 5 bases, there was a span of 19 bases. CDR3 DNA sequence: TGTGCCAGCAGTCGCCAAGACGGATTCTTAGACAATGAGCAGTTCTTC. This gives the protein CASSRQDGFLDNEQFF.

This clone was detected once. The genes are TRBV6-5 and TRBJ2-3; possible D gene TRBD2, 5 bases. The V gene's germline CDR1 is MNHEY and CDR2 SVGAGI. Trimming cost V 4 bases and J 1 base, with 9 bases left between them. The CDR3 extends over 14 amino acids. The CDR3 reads CASSLMGGTDTQYF. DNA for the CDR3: TGTGCCAGCAGTTTGATGGGAGGCACAGATACGCAGTATTTT.